This T cell receptor beta chain was identified in a study of blood T cells in healthy people across ages. Whole-study results and caveats: Relative to aged donors, long-lived donors carried more naive CD4+ cells and displayed higher diversity. As naive T cell percentage varied, TCR beta diversity correlated strongly with it.

A second PCR, run for roughly 7 to 11 cycles, used a sample-barcoded 5' primer plus a J-beta primer mix. TCRdb re-derived calls from the 5' RACE reads in MiXCR, one entry per CDR3 protein. Of approximately 690,000 distinct CDR3 sequences in the sample, roughly 50% are singletons; the top ten hold more than 35%. The people who gave samples were healthy Caucasians from Russia, aged roughly 6 to 100. Isolation of PBMCs gave at least 7 million cells per sample. In the case of this clonotype: Its cognate antigen is unknown.

Unmatched junction bases numbered 12, after V lost 5 bases and J lost 13 bases. The germline CDR1 and CDR2 sequences are WNHNN and SYGVQD (reference sequence). The CDR3 is 14 amino acids. The chain has TRBV10-1 and TRBJ2-4, with 9 bases identical to TRBD1. The clonotype was recovered from a man in his 60s in good health. The sequencing sample was made of blood. CDR3 DNA: TGCGCCAGCAGTTCGGACAGGGGACCCTACAAGCAGTACTTC. It translates to CASSSDRGPYKQYF.